This T cell receptor beta chain emerged from a study of shared clonotypes between healthy human individuals. Study-level results: Limited genetic and exposure-history diversity came from having few donors.

This CDR3 has 15 amino acids. Trimming shortened V by 5 bases and J by 8 bases, and 18 bases separated the two germline ends. In germline, CDR1 is SGHTA, CDR2 FQGNSA. Data came from immunoSEQ multiplex PCR; TCRdb stores just in-frame clones and leaves some out. The table has 2,500,000 or so clones, around 90% seen once; the top ten hold 0.37%. Of note for this clone: Its target is unknown.

V usage is TRBV7-2 and J usage is TRBJ1-4; tentative D call: TRBD1 (5 bases). The sample consisted of naive CD4+ T cells from PBMCs. Subset described: CD45RA+ positively selected. The clonotype originates from a man in his late teens or twenties in good health. Some clones in this sample may be carry-over from other donors' samples. CDR3 amino acids: CASSPWGSTEEKLFF. The CDR3 bases are TGTGCCAGCAGCCCCTGGGGGTCGACGGAAGAAAAACTGTTTTTT. The full variable domain, with the rest looked up from reference TRBV7-2 and TRBJ1-4, is GAGVSQSPSNKVTEKGKDVELRCDPISGHTALYWYRQSLGQGLEFLIYFQGNSAPDKSGLPSDRFSAERTGGSVSTLTIQRTQQEDSAVYLCASSPWGSTEEKLFFGSGTQLSVL.